This passage covers 16 T cell receptor beta chains from one sample sequenced in a study of blood T cell repertoires in COVID-19. Generated by immunoSEQ multiplex PCR, the TCRdb table keeps only in-frame clones and is missing some. The data contain around 160,000 clones, around 83% of them singletons. The sequenced material came from peripheral blood. All receptors come from a man younger than 35 with acute or convalescent COVID-19.

As to this clone: The junction departs from the called germline gene at one end, perhaps through a read error. The chain has TRBV12-5 and TRBJ1-1, with D perhaps TRBD1 (5 bases). This CDR3 is built from 13 residues. CDR1 is LGHNT, CDR2 FRNRAP, per germline. CDR3 bases: TGTGCTAGTGGTTTGGATAACGGACACCCGTTGGACTTT. Translation: CASGLDNGHPLDF.

This chain uses TRBV6-5 with TRBJ1-1, with 8 bases identical to TRBD1. V shed 7 bases and J 0 bases; nucleotides not matched to a gene: 4. CDR1 and CDR2 (germline): MNHEY, SVGAGI. This CDR3 is 14 amino acids long. The CDR3 loop reads CASTRTGLNTEAFF. The CDR3 nucleotides read TGTGCCAGCACCCGGACAGGGCTGAACACTGAAGCTTTCTTT.

The rearrangement links TRBV5-6 to TRBJ1-5; D possibly corresponds to TRBD1 (6 bases). Germline V gene data show CDR1 as SGHDT and CDR2 as YYEEEE. V was pared by 3 bases and J by 0 bases, with 13 bases between. The CDR3 has 16 amino acids. CDR3 sequence (DNA): TGTGCCAGCAGCTCCCGGGACATCTATAGCAATCAGCCCCAGCATTTT. Residues: CASSSRDIYSNQPQHF.

The rearrangement joins TRBV5-1 to TRBJ2-1; 8 positions match TRBD1. J gave up 7 bases and V 3 bases, and 9 bases lay outside the gene matches. This CDR3 is 15 amino acids long. From germline, CDR1 is SGHRS and CDR2 YFSETQ. Here the CDR3 reads CASSWTGRGLNEQFF. CDR3 nucleotide sequence: TGCGCCAGCAGCTGGACAGGGAGAGGCCTGAATGAGCAGTTCTTC.

The V and J genes are TRBV5-1 and TRBJ1-2; possible D gene TRBD1, 6 bases. The germline V gene encodes CDR1 SGHRS and CDR2 YFSETQ. V was trimmed by 0 bases and J by 8 bases, leaving 11 bases between them. This CDR3 spans 13 amino acids. The CDR3 loop reads CASSLGTVQGYTF. The CDR3 nucleotides read TGCGCCAGCAGCTTGGGGACAGTTCAGGGCTACACCTTC.

This clone turned up a few times. The rearrangement joins TRBV7-3 to TRBJ2-1; TRBD1 is a possible D gene (5 bases). The germline V gene encodes CDR1 SGHTA and CDR2 FQGTGA. V was pared by 6 bases and J by 6 bases, with 18 bases between. The CDR3 runs to 15 residues. The CDR3 nucleotides read TGTGCCAGCAGTGTCGGGCTAGGACACCTCAATGAGCAGTTCTTC. Its translation is CASSVGLGHLNEQFF.

The V gene is TRBV19, the J gene TRBJ2-1; tentative D call: TRBD1 (5 bases). Germline-derived CDR1 and CDR2 are LNHDA and SQIVND (reference sequence). There are 16 residues in the CDR3. Trimming removed 5 bases from V and 4 bases from J, with 18 bases in between. The CDR3: CASSPPPTATYNEQFF. The CDR3 DNA follows: TGTGCCAGTAGTCCGCCACCGACAGCGACATACAATGAGCAGTTCTTC.

The V and J genes are TRBV11-2 and TRBJ2-6; weak D call: TRBD1 (6 bases). This CDR3 is built from 15 residues. Germline V gives CDR1 SGHAT, CDR2 FQNNGV. V was clipped by 5 bases and J by 2 bases, with 10 bases between them. CDR3 sequence: CASSPGQTGANVLTF. The CDR3 DNA is TGTGCCAGCAGCCCCGGACAGACTGGGGCCAACGTCCTGACTTTC. Full variable domain (remainder filled in from reference TRBV11-2 and TRBJ2-6): EAGVAQSPRYKIIEKRQSVAFWCNPISGHATLYWYQQILGQGPKLLIQFQNNGVVDDSQLPKDRFSAERLKGVDSTLKIQPAKLEDSAVYLCASSPGQTGANVLTFGAGSRLTVL.

This rearrangement joins TRBV19 to TRBJ1-1; the D gene is possibly TRBD1 (5 bases). Trimming took 1 base from V and 6 from J, leaving 12 bases between them. The CDR3 runs 14 residues. Germline loops: CDR1 LNHDA, CDR2 SQIVND (reference sequence). The CDR3 DNA is TGTGCCAGTAGTATAGGGCAGACGGGGGCTGAAGCTTTCTTT. Translation: CASSIGQTGAEAFF.

This rearrangement joins TRBV5-1 to TRBJ2-1; 10 bases are a match to TRBD2. Losses at the gene ends were 2 bases for V and 7 bases for J; bases not matched to a gene: 6. CDR3 length: 15 amino acids. Germline values: CDR1 SGHRS, CDR2 YFSETQ. The chain's CDR3 is CASSFELAGYNEQFF. The CDR3 nucleotides are TGCGCCAGCAGCTTCGAACTAGCGGGGTATAATGAGCAGTTCTTC.

In this sample, this clone turned up once. The chain combines TRBV7-3 with TRBJ1-2; maybe TRBD1 (5 bases). There are 13 residues in the CDR3. The germline gives CDR1 SGHTA, CDR2 FQGTGA. V was trimmed by 5 bases and J by 6 bases, leaving 13 bases between them. This CDR3 reads CASSLGGADGYTF. The CDR3 coding sequence is TGTGCCAGCAGCCTCGGCGGGGCGGATGGCTACACCTTC.

The chain combines TRBV5-1 with TRBJ2-7, with D tentatively TRBD2 (5 bases). Deletions cut 4 bases from V and 5 bases from J, with 16 bases between. This CDR3 is 14 amino acids long. Per the germline V gene, CDR1 is SGHRS and CDR2 is YFSETQ. CDR3 protein: CASSLTAGVDEQYV. The CDR3 DNA sequence: TGCGCCAGCAGCCTGACGGCCGGGGTGGACGAGCAGTACGTC.

This chain links TRBV5-1 with TRBJ2-1; 7 bases agree with TRBD1. The CDR3 extends over 15 amino acids. Germline V gene lookup returns CDR1 SGHRS and CDR2 YFSETQ. The J segment lost 0 bases and the V segment lost 4 bases, leaving 4 bases of the junction unmatched. The CDR3 here is CASSLTGISYNEQFF. CDR3 DNA: TGCGCCAGCAGCCTGACAGGGATCTCCTACAATGAGCAGTTCTTC.

The chain is built from TRBV29-1 and TRBJ1-1; D remains unclear. The CDR3 extends over 10 amino acids. Germline values: CDR1 SQVTM, CDR2 ANQGSEA. The V end was cut by 7 bases, the J end by 6 bases, with 9 bases between. The CDR3 DNA reads TGCAGCGCCCTCCTCTCTGAAGCTTTCTTT. Encoded protein: CSALLSEAFF. The complete variable domain, with remaining parts taken from reference TRBV29-1 and TRBJ1-1, reads SAVISQKPSRDICQRGTSLTIQCQVDSQVTMMFWYRQQPGQSLTLIATANQGSEATYESGFVIDKFPISRPNLTFSTLTVSNMSPEDSSIYLCSALLSEAFFGQGTRLTVV.

This chain connects TRBV5-5 to TRBJ2-7, with 11 bases lining up with TRBD1. Germline CDR1 is SGHKS and CDR2 is YYEKEE (reference sequence). The CDR3 consists of 15 residues. The V gene end was trimmed by 0 bases and the J gene end by 12 bases; junction bases not matched to a gene: 11. The CDR3 nucleotides are TGTGCCAGCAGCTTGGCAGGACAGGGGGCCCCCGTAGCGTACTTC. Its protein product is CASSLAGQGAPVAYF.

This chain connects TRBV4-2 to TRBJ2-6, with D possibly being TRBD1 (6 bases). V was shortened by 0 bases and J by 0 bases, with 9 bases between the two germline ends. Germline values: CDR1 LGHNA, CDR2 YNFKEQ. This CDR3 is 17 amino acids long. The CDR3, as DNA: TGTGCCAGCAGCCAAGACCTAGGGGGCTCTGGGGCCAACGTCCTGACTTTC. This codes for CASSQDLGGSGANVLTF.